The source of this TCR beta chain is a study of blood T cell dynamics during melanoma immunotherapy. Study conclusions and caveats: Clones driving repertoire changes may be melanoma-specific or general immune activation.

In the case of this clone: No antigen is known for it.

CDR3 length equals 17 residues. The V end lost 3 bases, the J end lost 4 bases, and 19 bases lay between the germline ends. Per the germline V gene, CDR1 is ENHRY and CDR2 is SYGVKD. A fixed DNA input of around 0.35 ug was used per bulk PBMC sample. Measured with immunoSEQ multiplex PCR; TCRdb has only the in-frame clones, and not every one. The sample lists 9,500 to 15,000 clones; over 75% were seen once. Time point given: week 3, after first cycle of checkpoint inhibitor. This chain uses TRBV10-3 with TRBJ1-3; a weak D match, TRBD1 (5 bases). This receptor was taken from a human donor with melanoma. Sequenced here: blood, sampled from a patient treated with checkpoint blockade. This CDR3 is CAISDPRGEVQGNTIYF. CDR3 bases: TGTGCCATCAGTGACCCAAGGGGAGAAGTGCAAGGAAACACCATATATTTT.